These T cell receptor beta chains were read from a single sample in a study of blood T cells in healthy people across ages. In TCRdb, the 5' RACE reads were re-called with MiXCR into one record per CDR3 protein. The data hold 1.5 million to 2 million distinct CDR3 sequences, with 28% observed a single time. The specimen was blood. The receptors originated from a woman aged 25 to 45 in good health. Both conserved end residues are part of each CDR3. The order of the fields is D gene, V gene, J gene, clone size, CDR3 DNA, CDR3 protein. The D gene is left open where the match is weak. Clone size is stated in some rows and not others, as once, few, many or a class when expanded.

D: NA; V: TRBV20-1; J: TRBJ2-3; size: many; DNA: TGCAGTGCTAGAGCGTCAGATACGCAGTATTTT; CDR3: CSARASDTQYF
D: TRBD1; V: TRBV2; J: TRBJ1-2; size: few; DNA: TGTGCCGGGACAGGGGGGTATGGCTACACCTTC; CDR3: CAGTGGYGYTF
D: NA; V: TRBV28; J: TRBJ2-2; size: few; DNA: TGTGCCAGCAGTTTAAATTCAGCCGGGGAGCTGTTTTTT; CDR3: CASSLNSAGELFF
D: TRBD2; V: TRBV29-1; J: TRBJ2-3; size: NA; DNA: TGCAGCGTTGTGGGACTAGCGGGGGGCCGAGCGAAGGCAGATACGCAGTATTTT; CDR3: CSVVGLAGGRAKADTQYF
D: TRBD1; V: TRBV4-1; J: TRBJ1-5; size: few; DNA: TGCGCCAGCAGCCACGGACAGGGCGGTCAGCCCCAGCATTTT; CDR3: CASSHGQGGQPQHF
D: TRBD1; V: TRBV6-4; J: TRBJ1-1; size: NA; DNA: TGTGCCAGCAGAAATCACAGGGGAGGATCGGACACTGAAGCTTTCTTT; CDR3: CASRNHRGGSDTEAFF
D: NA; V: TRBV29-1; J: TRBJ1-1; size: many; DNA: TGCAGCGTTGATCTATGGCAGAACACTGAAGCTTTCTTT; CDR3: CSVDLWQNTEAFF
D: NA; V: TRBV6-1; J: TRBJ1-1; size: few; DNA: TGTGCCAGCAACGGCGGGGTTGACACTGAAGCTTTCTTT; CDR3: CASNGGVDTEAFF
D: NA; V: TRBV25-1; J: TRBJ2-5; size: NA; DNA: TGTGCCAGCAGTCATGTAGCTGACGGGGAGCAGTACTTC; CDR3: CASSHVADGEQYF
D: TRBD2; V: TRBV6-2/TRBV6-3; J: TRBJ2-1; size: NA; DNA: TGTGCCAGCCCGGGACTAGCGGGACCCAATGAGCAGTTCTTC; CDR3: CASPGLAGPNEQFF
D: TRBD1; V: TRBV2; J: TRBJ2-5; size: few; DNA: TGTGCCAGCCTACGACAGGGTGGGCGGCGAGAGACCCAGTACTTC; CDR3: CASLRQGGRRETQYF
D: TRBD1; V: TRBV6-4; J: TRBJ2-7; size: many; DNA: TGTGCCAGCCCGGACAGGTCCGGGGTTTTACCTTCCTACGAGCAGTACTTC; CDR3: CASPDRSGVLPSYEQYF
D: NA; V: TRBV5-6; J: TRBJ1-6; size: NA; DNA: TGTGCCAGCAGCTTTCCGCCAGGGAGGGCCCCTGATCCACCCCTCCACTTT; CDR3: CASSFPPGRAPDPPLHF
D: NA; V: TRBV2; J: TRBJ2-5; size: NA; DNA: TGTGCCAGCAGGCCCGACAGGTTACAAGAGACCCAGTACTTC; CDR3: CASRPDRLQETQYF
D: NA; V: TRBV5-1; J: TRBJ2-2; size: NA; DNA: TGCGCCAGCAGCTTGGCCGTTTATACCGGGGAGCTGTTTTTT; CDR3: CASSLAVYTGELFF
D: TRBD2; V: TRBV24-1; J: TRBJ2-1; size: NA; DNA: TGTGCCACCAGTGGGGGTAGCGGGGGGTCCAATGAGCAGTTCTTC; CDR3: CATSGGSGGSNEQFF
D: NA; V: TRBV10-3; J: TRBJ2-5; size: few; DNA: TGTGCCATCAGTGAGTTCCTGGGGGGAGAGACCCAGTACTTC; CDR3: CAISEFLGGETQYF